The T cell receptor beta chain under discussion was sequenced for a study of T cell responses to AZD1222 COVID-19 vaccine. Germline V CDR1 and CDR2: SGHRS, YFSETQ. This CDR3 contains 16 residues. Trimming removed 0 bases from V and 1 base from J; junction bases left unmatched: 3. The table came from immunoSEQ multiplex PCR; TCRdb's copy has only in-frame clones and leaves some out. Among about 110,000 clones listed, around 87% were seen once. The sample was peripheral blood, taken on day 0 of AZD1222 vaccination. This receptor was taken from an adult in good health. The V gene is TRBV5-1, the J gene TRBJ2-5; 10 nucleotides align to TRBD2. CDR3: CASSLGVAGGQETQYF. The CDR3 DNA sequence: TGCGCCAGCAGCTTGGGAGTAGCGGGAGGCCAAGAGACCCAGTACTTC.